The 4 T cell receptor beta chains in this list originate from one sample, sequenced in a study of Ad26.COV2.S vaccination and SARS-CoV-2 variants. Treatment in this sample: some 20 received Ad26.COV2.S at low or high dose, single or two shots; roughly five received placebo; per-sample allocation not given. Collection of the samples took place on day 63 after the first injection of vaccine or placebo. Sequencing used immunoSEQ multiplex PCR; TCRdb keeps in-frame clones, though not all of them. The sample includes fewer than 900,000 clones, more than 80% of them seen just once. Sequenced here: peripheral blood, sampled in a trial of Ad26.COV2.S vaccine versus placebo. The receptors were gathered from a person between 18 and 60 years old who received the Ad26.COV2.S COVID-19 vaccine or a placebo.

The sample holds one count of this clone. The rearrangement joins TRBV19 to TRBJ2-7; either TRBD1 or TRBD2 may supply D (6 bases each). Germline CDR1 LNHDA, CDR2 SQIVND (reference sequence). Trimming pared 3 bases from V and 3 bases from J, leaving 15 bases between. The CDR3 has 15 residues. The CDR3 DNA follows: TGTGCCAGTAGTATTGTCCGGGGGCGAAACTACGAGCAGTACTTC. Residues: CASSIVRGRNYEQYF.

The V gene is TRBV19, the J gene TRBJ2-3, with 9 bases matching TRBD1. Germline V gene data show CDR1 as LNHDA and CDR2 as SQIVND (reference sequence). The CDR3 consists of 16 residues. The J segment lost 3 bases and the V segment lost 4 bases, leaving 8 bases of the junction unmatched. CDR3 bases: TGTGCCAGTAGTAGAAGGGGACAGGGTGAAACAGATACGCAGTATTTT. Its protein is CASSRRGQGETDTQYF.

This chain uses TRBV15 with TRBJ2-7, with TRBD1 matching over 8 bases. Trimming took 3 bases from V and 4 from J; bases not matched to a gene: 11. The germline V gene encodes CDR1 LNHNV and CDR2 YYDKDF (reference sequence). The CDR3 extends over 16 amino acids. CDR3 nucleotide sequence: TGTGCCACCAGCAGCCCCGGACAGGGCAACGGGTACGAGCAGTACTTC. Protein sequence: CATSSPGQGNGYEQYF.

Turning to this clone: Other DNA sequences in this specimen translate into the identical CDR3. The CDR3 protein is CAWRLAGETQYF. The DNA for the CDR3 is TGTGCCTGGAGACTAGCGGGAGAGACCCAGTACTTC. The chain has TRBV30 and TRBJ2-5, with 9 positions matching TRBD2. Germline lookup yields CDR1 GTSNPN and CDR2 SVGIG (reference sequence). J gave up 4 bases and V 3 bases, and 0 bases lay outside the gene matches. The CDR3 runs to 12 residues.